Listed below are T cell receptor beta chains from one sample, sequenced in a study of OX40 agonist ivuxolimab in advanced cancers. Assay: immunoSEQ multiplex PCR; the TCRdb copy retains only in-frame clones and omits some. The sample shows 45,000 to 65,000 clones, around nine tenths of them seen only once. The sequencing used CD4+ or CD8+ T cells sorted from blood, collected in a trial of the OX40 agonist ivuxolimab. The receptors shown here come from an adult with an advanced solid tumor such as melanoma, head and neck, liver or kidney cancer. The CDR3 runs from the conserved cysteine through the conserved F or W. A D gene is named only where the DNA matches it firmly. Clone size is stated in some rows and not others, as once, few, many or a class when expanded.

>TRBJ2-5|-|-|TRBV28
TGTGCCAGCAGTCCGACTCAAGGACTAGGGGGGACCCAGTACTTC
CASSPTQGLGGTQYF
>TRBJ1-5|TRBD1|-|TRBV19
TGTGCCAGTAGCCCGGACAGGGGAGGCAATCAGCCCCAGCATTTT
CASSPDRGGNQPQHF
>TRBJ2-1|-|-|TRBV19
TGTGCCAGTAGCCTTTCAGGGTATTGGCAGTTCTTC
CASSLSGYWQFF
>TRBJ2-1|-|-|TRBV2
TGTGCCAGCAGTGAAGTAAAGGGCGAGCAGTTCTTC
CASSEVKGEQFF
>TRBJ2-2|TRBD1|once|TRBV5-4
TGTGCCAGCACCCCAGGGGGCAGAAACACCGGGGAGCTGTTTTTT
CASTPGGRNTGELFF
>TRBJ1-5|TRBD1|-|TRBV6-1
TGTGCCAGCAGGAGGGACAGCCAGGGGCAGCCCCAGCATTTT
CASRRDSQGQPQHF
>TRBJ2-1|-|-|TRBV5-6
TGTGCCAGCAGCTTTGTCTCCTACAATGAGCAGTTCTTC
CASSFVSYNEQFF
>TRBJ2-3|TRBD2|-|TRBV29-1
TGCAGCGTTGAAAGCGGGGCTATTACGCAGTATTTT
CSVESGAITQYF
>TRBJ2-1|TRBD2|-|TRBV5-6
TGTGCCAGCAGCTTGGTGGGACTAGCCCATGAGCAGTTCTTC
CASSLVGLAHEQFF
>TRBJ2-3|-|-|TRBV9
TGTGCCAGCAGCACCCGGACTGGAGATACGCAGTATTTT
CASSTRTGDTQYF
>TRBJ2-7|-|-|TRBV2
TGTGCCAGCAGTGAAGTGGACGGGGCGGCGCAGTACTTC
CASSEVDGAAQYF
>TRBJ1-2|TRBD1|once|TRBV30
TGTGCCTGGAGTACCTCCGTTGGACAGGGGAAGGGCTACACCTTC
CAWSTSVGQGKGYTF
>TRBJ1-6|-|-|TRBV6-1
TGTGCCAGCAGGGAAGGTTCTAGGGATTCACCCCTCCACTTT
CASREGSRDSPLHF
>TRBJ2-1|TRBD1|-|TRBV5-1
TGCGCCAGCAGCCGTGACAGGGCGGATTACAATGAGCAGTTCTTC
CASSRDRADYNEQFF
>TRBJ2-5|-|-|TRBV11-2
TGTGCCAGCAGCTTAGAGGGGGGATTGGTGGCCGAGACCCAGTACTTC
CASSLEGGLVAETQYF
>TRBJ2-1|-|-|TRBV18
TGTGCCAGCTCACCAAGCAATGAGCAGTTCTTC
CASSPSNEQFF
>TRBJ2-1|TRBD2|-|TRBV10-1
TGCGCCAGCAGTGACGTAGCGGGGGCCTACAATGAGCAGTTCTTC
CASSDVAGAYNEQFF
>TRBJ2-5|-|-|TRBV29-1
TGCAGCACCCGACAGGACGTAGAGACCCAGTACTTC
CSTRQDVETQYF
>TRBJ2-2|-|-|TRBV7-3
TGTGCCAGCAGCTCTACAGCAGCGAACACCGGGGAGCTGTTTTTT
CASSSTAANTGELFF
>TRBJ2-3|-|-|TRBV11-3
TGTGCCAGCAGCTTTGGGGGTGGAGATACGCAGTATTTT
CASSFGGGDTQYF
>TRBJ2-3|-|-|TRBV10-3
TGTGCCACCGCTGAGAGGGGATTCACAGATACGCAGTATTTT
CATAERGFTDTQYF
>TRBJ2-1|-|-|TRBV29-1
TGCAGCGTTGAAGACAGAGTTGGGGGGCTTAAAATAATCAATGAGCAGTTCTTC
CSVEDRVGGLKIINEQFF
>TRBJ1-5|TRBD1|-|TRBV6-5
TGTGCCAGCAGTTACCCAGGGGGACAGGGTCGACCCCAGCATTTT
CASSYPGGQGRPQHF
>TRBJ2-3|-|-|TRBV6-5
TGTGCCAGCGGGATCCGAGGGACGCAGTATTTT
CASGIRGTQYF
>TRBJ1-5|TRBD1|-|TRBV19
TGTGCCAGTTGTAACAGGGGGGGTAGCAATCAGCCCCAGCATTTT
CASCNRGGSNQPQHF
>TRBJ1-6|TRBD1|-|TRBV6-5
TGTGCCAGCAGCTACAGGGGCGATTATAATTCACCCCTCCACTTT
CASSYRGDYNSPLHF
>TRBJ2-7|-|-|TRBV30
TGTGCCTGGGACCGTACAGGGGAGCAGTACTTC
CAWDRTGEQYF
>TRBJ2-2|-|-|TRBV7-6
TGTGCCAGCAGCTTAGGGCAGATCACCGGGGAGCTGTTTTTT
CASSLGQITGELFF
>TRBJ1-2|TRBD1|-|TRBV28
TGTGCCAGTAGGACAGGGGGCGAATATGGCTACACCTTC
CASRTGGEYGYTF
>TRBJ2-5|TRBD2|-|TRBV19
TGTGCCAGTAGTTCCCGACTAGCGGGTCTAGAGACCCAGTACTTC
CASSSRLAGLETQYF
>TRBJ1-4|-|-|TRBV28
TGTGCCAGCGCTGTGGTTCGGGCTAATGAAAAACTGTTTTTT
CASAVVRANEKLFF
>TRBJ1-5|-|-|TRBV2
TGTGCCGGAAACGGGACTTATAGCAATCAGCCCCAGCATTTT
CAGNGTYSNQPQHF
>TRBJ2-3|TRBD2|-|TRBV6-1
TGTGCCAGCAGTGACCCCACAGCGGGAGAAAAAGATACGCAGTATTTT
CASSDPTAGEKDTQYF
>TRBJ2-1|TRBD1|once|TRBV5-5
TGTGCCAGCAGCTTGGTTACAGGGGGCAATGAGCAGTTCTTC
CASSLVTGGNEQFF
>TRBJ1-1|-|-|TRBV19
TGTGCCAGTAGTATAACTAACACTGAAGCTTTCTTT
CASSITNTEAFF
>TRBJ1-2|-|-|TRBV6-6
TGTGCCAGCAATGCAGGGAACTATGGCTACACCTTC
CASNAGNYGYTF
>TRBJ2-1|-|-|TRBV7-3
TGTGCCAGCAGCTTAGGTTACAGCGCGGAGCAGTTCTTC
CASSLGYSAEQFF
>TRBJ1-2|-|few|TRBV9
TGTGCCAGCAGCCCAGGGTTCGATGGCTACACCTTC
CASSPGFDGYTF
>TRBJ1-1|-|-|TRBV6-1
TGTGCCAGCAGTGCGGACTTGAACACTGAAGCTTTCTTT
CASSADLNTEAFF
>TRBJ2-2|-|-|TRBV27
TGTGCCAGCAGTTCGACAGCGAACACCGGGGAGCTGTTTTTT
CASSSTANTGELFF
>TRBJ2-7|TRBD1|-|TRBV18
TGTGCCAGCTCGTCCAGACAGGGCTACTACGAGCAGTACTTC
CASSSRQGYYEQYF
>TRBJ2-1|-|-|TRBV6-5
TGTGCCAGCAACCTCAGGGGTTCAACTAACAATGAGCAGTTCTTC
CASNLRGSTNNEQFF
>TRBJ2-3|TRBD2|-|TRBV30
TGTGCCTGGAAAACTAGCGGGAGCACAGATACGCAGTATTTT
CAWKTSGSTDTQYF